Each of the 23 T cell receptor beta chains below was sequenced from the same sample in a study of blood T cell repertoires in COVID-19. Assay used: immunoSEQ multiplex PCR; TCRdb lists only in-frame clones, some missing. The sample includes 68,000 or so clones, 70% to 90% seen only once; the top ten take roughly 2.7%. Sequenced sample: peripheral blood. The receptors were sampled from a man aged 65 to 79 with active or convalescent COVID-19.

The chain has TRBV12-2 and TRBJ2-5; the table names TRBD1, a call not compared with the DNA. TRBV12-2 is designated a pseudogene. This CDR3 is built from 13 residues. CDR3 protein: CASRRQGRETQYF. In nucleotides, the CDR3 is TGTGCAAGTCGCCGACAGGGTCGGGAGACCCAGTACTTC.

The chain uses TRBV3-1 (or the pseudogene TRBV3-2) and TRBJ2-3, with D unclear. Trimming stripped 1 base from V and 1 base from J, with 6 bases between. Germline V gene lookup returns CDR1 LGHDT and CDR2 YNNKEL (reference sequence). This CDR3 contains 14 residues. The CDR3 sequence is CASSQVFGTDTQYF. As DNA, the CDR3 is TGTGCCAGCAGCCAAGTCTTTGGCACAGATACGCAGTATTTT.

This rearrangement joins TRBV6-5 to TRBJ1-2, with D possibly being TRBD1 (5 bases). The CDR3 spans 15 residues. The V end lost 6 bases, the J end lost 2 bases, and 16 bases lay between the germline ends. Per the germline V gene, CDR1 is MNHEY and CDR2 is SVGAGI. CDR3 protein: CASRNTGLGNYGYTF. The CDR3 coding sequence is TGTGCCAGCAGAAACACAGGTTTGGGGAACTATGGCTACACCTTC.

The chain combines TRBV6-4 with TRBJ2-3; no reliable D call. The CDR3 totals 14 residues. Germline-derived CDR1 and CDR2 are MRHNA and SNTAGT. V lost 3 bases and J lost 2, with 9 bases in between. CDR3 sequence: CASSDRPSTDTQYF. CDR3 in DNA: TGTGCCAGCAGTGATCGTCCCTCCACAGATACGCAGTATTTT.

The chain uses TRBV30 and TRBJ2-3; 8 bases line up with TRBD2. This CDR3 comprises 15 residues. In germline, CDR1 is GTSNPN, CDR2 SVGIG (reference sequence). V gave up 1 base and J gave up 2 bases; unmatched junction bases: 5. CDR3 in amino acids: CAWSETGGLTDTQYF. CDR3 nucleotides: TGTGCCTGGAGTGAGACGGGGGGGCTCACAGATACGCAGTATTTT.

The chain's CDR3 is CATRLGPGELFF. The CDR3 region has the DNA TGTGCCACCCGGTTGGGGCCCGGGGAGCTGTTTTTT. This rearrangement joins TRBV6-5 to TRBJ2-2; tentative D call: TRBD1 (5 bases). In germline, CDR1 is MNHEY, CDR2 SVGAGI. There are 12 residues in the CDR3. The germline V and J ends were trimmed by 10 bases and 6 bases, with 12 bases remaining between them.

V and J are TRBV27 and TRBJ1-5; TRBD1 agrees at 9 bases. This CDR3 comprises 15 residues. J was trimmed by 6 bases and V by 6 bases; bases with no gene match: 9. Germline loops: CDR1 MNHEY, CDR2 SMNVEV (reference sequence). The CDR3 nucleotides read TGTGCCAGCAGACCGGACAGGGGAGACGGTCAGCCCCAGCATTTT. Amino acid sequence: CASRPDRGDGQPQHF.

V is TRBV3-1 (or the pseudogene TRBV3-2) and J is TRBJ2-5; TRBD2 aligns across 8 bases. The CDR3 has 12 amino acids. Germline V lookup: CDR1 LGHDT, CDR2 YNNKEL (reference sequence). V lost 4 bases, J lost 5 bases, and 0 bases stayed unmatched. The CDR3 DNA sequence: TGTGCCAGCAGCCGCGGGGGGGAGACCCAGTACTTC. This gives the protein CASSRGGETQYF.

The chain is built from TRBV14 and TRBJ2-4; 7 nucleotides line up with TRBD1. The V gene's germline CDR1 is SGHDN and CDR2 FVKESK. The length of the CDR3 is 17 residues. After removal of 4 bases from V and 1 base from J, the junction contained 10 bases not matched to a gene. The CDR3 sequence: CASSPPTGLGAKNIQYF. The CDR3 DNA reads TGTGCCAGCAGCCCGCCGACAGGGTTGGGGGCCAAAAACATTCAGTACTTC.

The gene calls are TRBV30 and TRBJ1-1; tentatively, D is TRBD1 (5 bases). CDR1 is GTSNPN and CDR2 is SVGIG in the germline V gene (reference sequence). V lost 0 bases and J lost 8, with 16 bases in between. This CDR3 region has 14 residues. The CDR3 reads CAWSVGAENAEAFF. The CDR3 DNA sequence: TGTGCCTGGAGTGTAGGGGCAGAGAATGCCGAAGCTTTCTTT.

This chain links TRBV19 with TRBJ2-2; 12 bases map to TRBD2. The germline gives CDR1 LNHDA, CDR2 SQIVND (reference sequence). Unmatched junction bases numbered 15, after V lost 6 bases and J lost 4 bases. This CDR3 has 19 amino acids. The CDR3 loop is CASRLQGRLAGGTTGELFF. The CDR3 coding sequence is TGTGCCAGTAGGCTACAGGGACGGCTAGCGGGAGGGACCACCGGGGAGCTGTTTTTT.

Only one count was recorded for this clone. The chain couples TRBV12-3 or TRBV12-4 to TRBJ1-2; D might be TRBD1 (5 bases). V was clipped by 3 bases and J by 7 bases, with 12 bases between them. The CDR3 is 13 residues long. The CDR3 spells CASSLGGLAGYTF. CDR3 bases: TGTGCCAGCAGTTTGGGGGGTTTGGCTGGCTACACCTTC.

CDR3 nucleotide sequence: TGTGCCAGCAGCTTTCCTAATCAGCCCCAGCATTTT. Translated: CASSFPNQPQHF. The chain is built from TRBV7-9 and TRBJ1-5; no definite D call. Trimming stripped 3 bases from V and 4 bases from J, with 4 bases between. CDR3 length: 12 amino acids. CDR1 and CDR2 from the germline V gene are SEHNR and FQNEAQ (reference sequence).

As regards this clone: At one boundary the junction diverges from the germline segment, which might be a read error. The J gene is TRBJ2-7, the V gene TRBV12-3 or TRBV12-4; a possible D gene is TRBD1 (5 bases). This CDR3 comprises 13 residues. The CDR3 DNA follows: TGTGCCAGCAGTCAAGGACACCAACTTGGGGTTTTCTTC. This gives the protein CASSQGHQLGVFF.

The J gene is TRBJ2-3, the V gene TRBV11-3; D remains unclear. CDR3 size: 13 residues. Germline loops: CDR1 SGHNT, CDR2 YENEEA. Trimming cost V 2 bases and J 2 bases, with 5 bases left between them. This chain's CDR3 is CASSLIVTDTQYF. CDR3 sequence (DNA): TGTGCCAGCAGCTTAATCGTCACAGATACGCAGTATTTT.

The table lists this clone with a few counts. The chain couples TRBV7-9 to TRBJ1-2, with a tentative D call TRBD1 (5 bases). The CDR3 sequence is 15 residues long. Germline V gene data show CDR1 as SEHNR and CDR2 as FQNEAQ (reference sequence). V shed 6 bases and J shed 4 bases, with 18 bases lying between them. The CDR3 region has the DNA TGTGCCAGCAGACAACCCCTCCGGGGGATCTATGGCTACACCTTC. This gives the protein CASRQPLRGIYGYTF.

CDR3 region: CASSLESSGGIDTQYF. The CDR3 DNA follows: TGCGCCAGCAGCTTGGAGTCTAGCGGGGGGATAGATACGCAGTATTTT. The rearrangement joins TRBV5-1 to TRBJ2-3; 11 bases align to TRBD2. CDR1 is SGHRS, CDR2 YFSETQ, per germline. Trimming cost V 0 bases and J 5 bases; bases outside gene matches: 5. The CDR3 has 16 residues. Combining the CDR3 with reference TRBV5-1 and TRBJ2-3 gives the whole variable domain KAGVTQTPRYLIKTRGQQVTLSCSPISGHRSVSWYQQTPGQGLQFLFEYFSETQRNKGNFPGRFSGRQFSNSRSEMNVSTLELGDSALYLCASSLESSGGIDTQYFGPGTRLTVL.

The V call is TRBV5-4, the J call TRBJ1-2; TRBD1 is a possible D gene (6 bases). The V gene lost 1 base and the J gene lost 8 bases, with 21 bases spanning the gap. Per the germline V gene, CDR1 is SGHNT and CDR2 is YYREEE (reference sequence). This CDR3 contains 16 residues. Here the CDR3 DNA reads TGTGCCAGCAGCTTGCCTGTCAGTGGGGGGGCTAGCGGCTACACCTTC. Amino acid sequence: CASSLPVSGGASGYTF.

The rearrangement uses TRBV15 and TRBJ2-2; weak D call: TRBD2 (6 bases). CDR1 is LNHNV, CDR2 YYDKDF, per germline (reference sequence). The CDR3 totals 15 residues. V was cut by 3 bases and J by 4 bases, with 12 bases left in between. The CDR3 here is CATSRGTPLTGELFF. CDR3 DNA: TGTGCCACCAGCAGGGGGACTCCCCTCACCGGGGAGCTGTTTTTT.

The V gene is TRBV11-2, the J gene TRBJ1-1, with D possibly matching TRBD1 (5 bases). The CDR3 extends over 13 amino acids. Per the germline V gene, CDR1 is SGHAT and CDR2 is FQNNGV. The ends were cut back, 3 bases at V and 1 base at J, with 6 bases in the middle. In DNA form, the CDR3 reads TGTGCCAGCAGCTTCCAGGGGAACACTGAAGCTTTCTTT. Protein: CASSFQGNTEAFF. The full variable domain, with the rest looked up from reference TRBV11-2 and TRBJ1-1, is EAGVAQSPRYKIIEKRQSVAFWCNPISGHATLYWYQQILGQGPKLLIQFQNNGVVDDSQLPKDRFSAERLKGVDSTLKIQPAKLEDSAVYLCASSFQGNTEAFFGQGTRLTVV.

This chain uses TRBV4-2 with TRBJ2-1; a possible D gene is TRBD2 (6 bases). The length of the CDR3 is 15 residues. Trimming left V 0 bases short and J 9 bases short, with 15 bases between. Germline CDR1 reads LGHNA; CDR2 reads YNFKEQ. This chain's CDR3 is CASSQDLEGVGEQFF. The CDR3 DNA sequence: TGTGCCAGCAGCCAAGATCTGGAGGGAGTGGGTGAGCAGTTCTTC.

The chain couples TRBV11-2 to TRBJ2-3, with D unclear. Germline V CDR1 and CDR2: SGHAT, FQNNGV. The CDR3 length is 16 residues. Trimming cost V 1 base and J 0 bases, with 11 bases left between them. The CDR3 region is CASSLGRLTSTDTQYF. Here the CDR3 DNA reads TGTGCCAGCAGCTTAGGAAGACTTACTAGCACAGATACGCAGTATTTT.

This rearrangement joins TRBV28 to TRBJ2-7; 7 positions agree with TRBD1. This CDR3 has 16 amino acids. Trimming at V came to 4 bases and at J to 4 bases, leaving 13 bases not matched to a gene. Germline V lookup: CDR1 MDHEN, CDR2 SYDVKM. The CDR3 loop reads CASSSNLRRQGYEQYF. As DNA, the CDR3 is TGTGCCAGCAGTTCCAACCTCCGACGACAGGGTTACGAGCAGTACTTC.